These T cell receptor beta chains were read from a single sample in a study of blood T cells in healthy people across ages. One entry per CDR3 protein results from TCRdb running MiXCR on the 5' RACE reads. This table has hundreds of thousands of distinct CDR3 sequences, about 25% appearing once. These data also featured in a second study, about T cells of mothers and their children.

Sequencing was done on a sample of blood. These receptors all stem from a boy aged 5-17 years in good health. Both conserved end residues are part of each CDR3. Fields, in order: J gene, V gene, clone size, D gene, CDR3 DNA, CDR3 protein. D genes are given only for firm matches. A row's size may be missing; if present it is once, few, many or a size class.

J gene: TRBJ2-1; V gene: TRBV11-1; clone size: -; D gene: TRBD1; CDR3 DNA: TGTGCCAGCAGTTCGTTCGGGACAGGGAGGGGTGAGCAGTTCTTC; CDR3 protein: CASSSFGTGRGEQFF
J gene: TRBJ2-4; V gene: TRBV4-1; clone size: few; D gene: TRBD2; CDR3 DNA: TGCGCCAGCAGCCAAGGAGCGGGGGCACTAGCCAAAAACATTCAGTACTTC; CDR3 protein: CASSQGAGALAKNIQYF
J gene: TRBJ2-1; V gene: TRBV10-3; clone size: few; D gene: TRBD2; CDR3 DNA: TGTGCCATCAGTGACCCAAGCGGGGGGTCCTACAATGAGCAGTTCTTC; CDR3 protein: CAISDPSGGSYNEQFF
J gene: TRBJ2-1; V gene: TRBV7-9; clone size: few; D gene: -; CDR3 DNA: TGTGCCGGGGTAAGCAGGGTGGATGAGCAGTTCTTC; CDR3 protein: CAGVSRVDEQFF
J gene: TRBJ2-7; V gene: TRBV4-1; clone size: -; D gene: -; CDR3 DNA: TGCGCCAGCAGCCCCCCGGGGATCGAGCAGCAGTACTTC; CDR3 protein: CASSPPGIEQQYF
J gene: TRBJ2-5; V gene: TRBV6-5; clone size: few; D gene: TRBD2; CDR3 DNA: TGTGCCAGCAGTTACTACGGGACTAGCGGACAACAAGAGACCCAGTACTTC; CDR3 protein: CASSYYGTSGQQETQYF
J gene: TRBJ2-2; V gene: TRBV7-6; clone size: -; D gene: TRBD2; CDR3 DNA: TGTGCCAGCAGCTTAGTTCCTAGCGGGAGTTCCAGGGAGCTGTTTTTT; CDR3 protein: CASSLVPSGSSRELFF
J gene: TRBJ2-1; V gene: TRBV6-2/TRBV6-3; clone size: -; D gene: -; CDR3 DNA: TGTGCCAGCACTCTGGGCCCAAAGAATGAGCAGTTCTTC; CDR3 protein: CASTLGPKNEQFF
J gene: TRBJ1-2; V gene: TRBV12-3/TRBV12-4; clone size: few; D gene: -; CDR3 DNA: TGTGCCAGCAGTTTCCACCCGGATCGTGGTGGCTACACCTTC; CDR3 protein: CASSFHPDRGGYTF
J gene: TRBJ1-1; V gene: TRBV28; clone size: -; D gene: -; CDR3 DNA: TGTGCCAGCAGTTTTGCGGGCACTGAAGCTTTCTTT; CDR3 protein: CASSFAGTEAFF
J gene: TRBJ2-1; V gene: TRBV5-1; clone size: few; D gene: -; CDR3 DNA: TGCGCCAGCAGCTCGATGGGGTCGCGCAATGAGCAGTTCTTC; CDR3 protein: CASSSMGSRNEQFF
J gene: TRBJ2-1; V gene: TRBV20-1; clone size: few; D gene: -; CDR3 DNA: TGCAGTGCTAGGGATCGCGCCGGTTACAATGAGCAGTTCTTC; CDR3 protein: CSARDRAGYNEQFF
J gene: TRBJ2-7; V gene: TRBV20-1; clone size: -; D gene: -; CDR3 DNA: TGCAGTGCTAGAGATTCGAGGAGCCCCCCCTACGAGCAGTACTTC; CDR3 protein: CSARDSRSPPYEQYF
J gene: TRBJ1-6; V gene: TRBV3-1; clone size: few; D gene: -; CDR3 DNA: TGTGCCAGCAGCCAAGGGAGGAATCCACCCCTCCACTTT; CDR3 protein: CASSQGRNPPLHF
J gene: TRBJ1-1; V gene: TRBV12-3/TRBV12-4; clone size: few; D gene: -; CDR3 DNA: TGTGCCAGCAGTTTCCCAGAAGCTTTCTTT; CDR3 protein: CASSFPEAFF
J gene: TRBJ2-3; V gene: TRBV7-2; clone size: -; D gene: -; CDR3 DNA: TGTGCCAGCAGCTTAGTCCCCGAATGGGATACGCAGTATTTT; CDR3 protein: CASSLVPEWDTQYF
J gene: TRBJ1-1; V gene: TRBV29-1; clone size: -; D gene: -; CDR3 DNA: TGCAGCGTTGTAGGGGCAGCAATGAACACTGAAGCTTTCTTT; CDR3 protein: CSVVGAAMNTEAFF
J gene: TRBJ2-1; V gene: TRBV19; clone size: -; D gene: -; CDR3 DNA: TGTGCCAGTAGTATTTCCAGCAGGGGTGAGCAGTTCTTC; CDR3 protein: CASSISSRGEQFF
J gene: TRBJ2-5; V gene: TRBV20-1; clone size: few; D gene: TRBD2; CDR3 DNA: TGCAGTGCCAGCACGGGACTAGCGGCAGTGGCCCAAGAGACCCAGTACTTC; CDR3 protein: CSASTGLAAVAQETQYF
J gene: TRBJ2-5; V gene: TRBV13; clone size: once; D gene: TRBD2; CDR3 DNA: TGTGCCAGCAGCTTATCTACTAGCGGAGAGACCCAGTACTTC; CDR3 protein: CASSLSTSGETQYF
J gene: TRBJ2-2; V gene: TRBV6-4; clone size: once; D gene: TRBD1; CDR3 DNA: TGTGCCAGCAGCGATGGACAGGAGCACACCGGGGAGCTGTTTTTT; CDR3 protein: CASSDGQEHTGELFF
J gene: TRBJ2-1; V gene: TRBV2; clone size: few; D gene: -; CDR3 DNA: TGTGCCAGCAGTGGGCCCGAGAATGAGCAGTTCTTC; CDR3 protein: CASSGPENEQFF
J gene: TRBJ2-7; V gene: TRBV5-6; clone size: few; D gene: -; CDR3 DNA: TGTGCCAGCACCAGTGGTATCAACTACGAGCAGTACTTC; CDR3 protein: CASTSGINYEQYF